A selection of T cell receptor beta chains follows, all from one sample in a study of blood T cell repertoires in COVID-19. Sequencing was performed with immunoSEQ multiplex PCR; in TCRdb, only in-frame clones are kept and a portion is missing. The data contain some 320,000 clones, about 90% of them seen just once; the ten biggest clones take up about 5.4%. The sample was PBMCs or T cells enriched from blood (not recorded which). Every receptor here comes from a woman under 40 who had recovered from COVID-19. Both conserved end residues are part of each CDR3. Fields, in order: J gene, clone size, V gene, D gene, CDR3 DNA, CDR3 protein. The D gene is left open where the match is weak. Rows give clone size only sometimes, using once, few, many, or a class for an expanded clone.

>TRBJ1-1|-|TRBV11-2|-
TGTGCCAGCGGGTCTAGAGGGCAGGGGGCTTTCTTT
CASGSRGQGAFF
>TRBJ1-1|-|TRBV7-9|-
TGTGCCAGCAGCCGCAGGGACTTTATTGAAGCTTTCTTT
CASSRRDFIEAFF
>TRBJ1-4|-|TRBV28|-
TGTGCCAGCAGCCTCACGGGACTTTTCGGAAAACTGTTTTTT
CASSLTGLFGKLFF
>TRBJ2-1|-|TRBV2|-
TGTGCCAGCAGCCCCCCCGGGGGTTACTACAATGAGCAGTTCTTC
CASSPPGGYYNEQFF
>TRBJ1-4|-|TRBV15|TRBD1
TGTGCCACCAGCGGTTATTCCGGGACAGGGGGCTCTAATGAAAAACTGTTTTTT
CATSGYSGTGGSNEKLFF
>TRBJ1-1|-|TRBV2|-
TGTGCCAGCAGTGACTTGCGCAGGGCGAACACTGAAGCTTTCTTT
CASSDLRRANTEAFF
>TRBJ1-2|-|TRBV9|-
TGTGCCAGCTCAAGGGGAACAGGGAGCTATGGCTACACCTTC
CASSRGTGSYGYTF
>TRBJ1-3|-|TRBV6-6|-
TGTGCCAGCAGTTCCACGGGGGTAGGTGGAAACACCATATATTTT
CASSSTGVGGNTIYF
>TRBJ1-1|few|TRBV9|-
TGTGCCAGCAGCGTAGCAGAGGGTGTAGCTTTCTTT
CASSVAEGVAFF
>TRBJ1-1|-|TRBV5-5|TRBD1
TGTGCCAGCAGTTGGACAGGGAACTTGAACACTGAAGCTTTCTTT
CASSWTGNLNTEAFF
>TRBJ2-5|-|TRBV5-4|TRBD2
TGTGCCAGCACCTATGGGGCGGGGGAAGAGACCCAGTACTTC
CASTYGAGEETQYF
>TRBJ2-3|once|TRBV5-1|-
TGCGCCAGCAGTCCGGGTGGGTGGGGCACAGATACGCAGTATTTT
CASSPGGWGTDTQYF
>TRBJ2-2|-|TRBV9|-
TGTGCCAGCAGCGTGGGTCGCGGAGCGACCACCGGGGAGCTGTTTTTT
CASSVGRGATTGELFF
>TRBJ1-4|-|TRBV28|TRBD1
TGTGCCAGCAGTTACTCGACAGGGGGAGGCGAAAAACTGTTTTTT
CASSYSTGGGEKLFF
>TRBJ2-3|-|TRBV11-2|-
TGTGCCAGCAGCTTAGGAGGAGATACGCAGTATTTT
CASSLGGDTQYF
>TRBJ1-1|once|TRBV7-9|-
TGTGCCAGCAGCTTAAAGGACGCGGGGGGCCTTTTCTTT
CASSLKDAGGLFF
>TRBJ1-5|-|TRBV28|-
TGTGCCAGCAGTTTAGCGGGTAGCCAGCCCCAGCATTTT
CASSLAGSQPQHF
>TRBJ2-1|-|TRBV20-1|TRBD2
TGCAGTGCTAGTCCGGGGGGGTATAACAATGAGCAGTTCTTC
CSASPGGYNNEQFF
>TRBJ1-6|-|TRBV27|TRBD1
TGTGCCAGCACCTTGGACAGGGAACATTCACCCCTCCACTTT
CASTLDREHSPLHF
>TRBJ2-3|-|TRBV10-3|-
TGTGCCATCAGTGGACCGGAGGCGGGGCGTGCAGATACGCAGTATTTT
CAISGPEAGRADTQYF
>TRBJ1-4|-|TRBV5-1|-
TGCGCCAGCAGCTTGGTGGGGGGAGTTGGGGAAAAACTGTTTTTT
CASSLVGGVGEKLFF
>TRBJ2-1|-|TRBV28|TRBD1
TGTGCCAGCACTACGCCTCGGGACAGTACACACAATGAGCAGTTCTTC
CASTTPRDSTHNEQFF
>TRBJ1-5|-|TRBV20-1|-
TGCAGTGCTAGTCCGGGGTTTAATGGACAGCCCCAGCATTTT
CSASPGFNGQPQHF
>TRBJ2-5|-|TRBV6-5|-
TGTGCCAGCAGCGCTAACAGGGTCCAAGAGACCCAGTACTTC
CASSANRVQETQYF
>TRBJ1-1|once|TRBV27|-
TGTGCCAGCAAGCCTCAGGGGCGAAGGAACACTGAAGCTTTCTTT
CASKPQGRRNTEAFF
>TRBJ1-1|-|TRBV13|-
TGTGCCAGCAGCTTTATAACCGGGGAAGCTTTCTTT
CASSFITGEAFF
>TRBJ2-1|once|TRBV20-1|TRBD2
TGCAGTGCTAGTGGGACTAGCAACAATGAGCAGTTCTTC
CSASGTSNNEQFF
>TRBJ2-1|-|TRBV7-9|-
TGTGCCAGCAGCTTACTAACCACGTACAATGAGCAGTTCTTC
CASSLLTTYNEQFF
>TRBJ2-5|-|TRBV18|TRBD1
TGTGCCAGCTCACCCATAACGGACAGGGGAGAGACCCAGTACTTC
CASSPITDRGETQYF
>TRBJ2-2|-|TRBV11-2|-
TGTGCCAGCAGGCAAACCGGGACAAGGAACACCGGGGAGCTGTTTTTT
CASRQTGTRNTGELFF
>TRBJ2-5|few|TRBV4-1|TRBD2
TGCGCCAGCAGCCAACCTCGAGGGACTAGCGGGGGGGCCGGAGAGACCCAGTACTTC
CASSQPRGTSGGAGETQYF
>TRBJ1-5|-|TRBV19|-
TGTGCCAGTAGTAACGGGGTAGAGAAGCCCCAGCATTTT
CASSNGVEKPQHF
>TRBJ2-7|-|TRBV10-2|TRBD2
TGCGCCAGCAGTGAGTGGGGGGGCTCCTACGAGCAGTACTTC
CASSEWGGSYEQYF
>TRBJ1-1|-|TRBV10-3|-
TGTGCCATCAGTGAGACACAAACAGGCTCAACTGAAGCTTTCTTT
CAISETQTGSTEAFF
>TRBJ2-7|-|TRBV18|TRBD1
TGTGCCAGCTCACCTGACAGGGGTCTGTCCTACGAGCAGTACTTC
CASSPDRGLSYEQYF
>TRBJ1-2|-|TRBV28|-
TGTGCCAGCAGTTTACAGAAAGCAGGAACCTATGGCTACACCTTC
CASSLQKAGTYGYTF
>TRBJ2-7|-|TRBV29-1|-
TGCAGCGTTGGCCCCCCGGGAATCTACGAGCAGTACTTC
CSVGPPGIYEQYF